The next 16 T cell receptor beta chains were all read from a single sample in a study of T cells after yellow fever vaccination. TCRdb independently ran MiXCR on the 5' RACE reads; one entry per CDR3 protein. The sample holds a few hundred thousand distinct CDR3 sequences, approximately 19% seen once. The specimen comprised PBMCs, sampled before the yellow fever booster vaccination. All receptors derive from a man between 18 and 29 years old who received the YFV17D yellow fever vaccine.

This clonotype was found a few times. This chain joins TRBV4-3 and TRBJ2-7; D remains unclear. V gave up 0 bases and J gave up 4 bases, with 13 bases separating them. The CDR3 runs 15 residues. Germline lookup yields CDR1 LGHNA and CDR2 YSLEER. As DNA, the CDR3 is TGCGCCAGCAGCCAAGATACCGGATCAGGATACGAGCAGTACGTC. It encodes CASSQDTGSGYEQYV.

The chain combines TRBV10-3 with TRBJ2-7; D is unclear. Trimming removed 6 bases at V and 1 base at J, with 10 bases between. Germline V gene sequence: CDR1 ENHRY, CDR2 SYGVKD. CDR3 length equals 13 residues. The CDR3 loop reads CAIRGWGSYEQYF. The CDR3 region has the DNA TGTGCCATCAGGGGGTGGGGTTCCTACGAGCAGTACTTC.

This clonotype showed up just a few times. This chain joins TRBV12-3 or TRBV12-4 and TRBJ2-3; 10 positions agree with TRBD2. The V and J ends lost 7 bases and 3 bases, in that order; junction bases with no gene match: 7. The CDR3 totals 15 residues. CDR3 nucleotide sequence: TGTGCCAGCATGCTTCTAGCGGGGGTTACAGATACGCAGTATTTT. Translating it yields CASMLLAGVTDTQYF.

The V gene is TRBV6-5, the J gene TRBJ2-7; tentative D call: TRBD2 (7 bases). Germline V gene sequence: CDR1 MNHEY, CDR2 SVGAGI. The CDR3 is 15 residues long. Trimming shortened V by 0 bases and J by 6 bases, and 15 bases separated the two germline ends. The CDR3 region has the DNA TGTGCCAGCAGTTACTCGAGTGCGGGGGCGGGCGAGCAGTACTTC. Its translation: CASSYSSAGAGEQYF.

The chain employs TRBV15 and TRBJ2-1, with 8 bases that match TRBD2. The CDR3 length is 17 residues. Germline lookup yields CDR1 LNHNV and CDR2 YYDKDF (reference sequence). The ends lost 0 bases at V and 10 bases at J; junction bases unmatched: 14. The CDR3 nucleotides read TGTGCCACCAGCAGAGATAAATCGCGGGGGGTACATCGGGAGCAGTTCTTC. Translation: CATSRDKSRGVHREQFF.

In its sample, this clonotype was seen a few times. The V and J genes are TRBV20-1 and TRBJ2-5; D possibly corresponds to TRBD2 (7 bases). CDR1 and CDR2 (germline): DFQATT, SNEGSKA (reference sequence). Trimming removed 6 bases at V and 0 bases at J, with 11 bases between. The CDR3 consists of 13 residues. The CDR3 DNA reads as TGCAGTGCCCAGGGGACTAACCAAGAGACCCAGTACTTC. Translation gives CSAQGTNQETQYF.

This chain joins TRBV5-1 and TRBJ2-2; a possible D gene is TRBD1 (6 bases). CDR1 SGHRS and CDR2 YFSETQ come from the germline V gene. The CDR3 is 14 amino acids. Trimming cost V 6 bases and J 5 bases, with 14 bases left between them. CDR3 amino acids: CASTDSPGTGELFF. Written as DNA, the CDR3 is TGCGCCAGCACGGACAGTCCGGGGACCGGGGAGCTGTTTTTT.

This sequence joins TRBV6-5 and TRBJ2-3, with D perhaps TRBD1 or TRBD2 (5 bases each). CDR1 and CDR2 from the germline V gene are MNHEY and SVGAGI. Trimming removed 2 bases from V and 0 bases from J, with 24 bases in between. This CDR3 is 20 amino acids long. CDR3 in amino acids: CASSYRPPQGGSVSTDTQYF. In DNA, the CDR3 is TGTGCCAGCAGTTACCGACCCCCGCAGGGCGGTAGCGTGAGCACAGATACGCAGTATTTT.

The rearrangement uses TRBV7-2 and TRBJ2-3; perhaps D is TRBD1 or TRBD2 (5 bases each). CDR1 is SGHTA, CDR2 FQGNSA, per germline. The CDR3 length is 12 residues. The V end lost 5 bases, the J end lost 9 bases, and 12 bases lay between the germline ends. The chain's CDR3 is CASSPGTRTQYF. The DNA for the CDR3 is TGTGCCAGCAGCCCCGGGACGAGAACGCAGTATTTT.

The chain links TRBV4-3 to TRBJ1-5, with D perhaps matching TRBD1 (5 bases). This CDR3 comprises 16 residues. Germline V lookup: CDR1 LGHNA, CDR2 YSLEER. Trimming took off 0 bases at V and 5 bases at J, with 14 bases between the two ends. The CDR3 sequence: CASSQDAQGGDQPQHF. The CDR3 region has the DNA TGCGCCAGCAGCCAAGACGCCCAGGGCGGCGATCAGCCCCAGCATTTT.

This clonotype has only a few counts. The chain employs TRBV25-1 and TRBJ2-2, with 8 bases identical to TRBD2. Trimming removed 2 bases from V and 1 base from J; junction bases left unmatched: 3. The CDR3 contains 16 residues. Germline V gene sequence: CDR1 MGHDK, CDR2 SYGVNS. The CDR3 DNA is TGTGCCAGCAGTGAAGAACGGGGGGGGAACACCGGGGAGCTGTTTTTT. Amino acid sequence: CASSEERGGNTGELFF.

In DNA form, the CDR3 reads TGTGCCAGCAGCTTCGCCCAGCATGGCTACACCTTC. As protein: CASSFAQHGYTF. The chain has TRBV7-2 and TRBJ1-2; D not resolved. Between the trimmed V and J ends, which lost 3 bases and 6 bases, there was a span of 8 bases. CDR1 is SGHTA, CDR2 FQGNSA, per germline. The CDR3 runs 12 residues. Combining the CDR3 with reference TRBV7-2 and TRBJ1-2 gives the whole variable domain GAGVSQSPSNKVTEKGKDVELRCDPISGHTALYWYRQSLGQGLEFLIYFQGNSAPDKSGLPSDRFSAERTGGSVSTLTIQRTQQEDSAVYLCASSFAQHGYTFGSGTRLTVV.

This clonotype was counted between two and nine times. V is TRBV27 and J is TRBJ2-5; no clear D. CDR1 and CDR2 (germline): MNHEY, SMNVEV (reference sequence). Trimming took 6 bases from V and 2 from J, leaving 13 bases between them. This CDR3 comprises 14 residues. The CDR3 region has the DNA TGTGCCAGCAGCCGCGGACCGGTACAAGAGACCCAGTACTTC. Translation gives CASSRGPVQETQYF.

V gene TRBV30 combines with J gene TRBJ2-7; either TRBD1 or TRBD2 may supply D (6 bases each). V was clipped by 5 bases and J by 4 bases, with 27 bases between them. Germline V gene lookup returns CDR1 GTSNPN and CDR2 SVGIG (reference sequence). The CDR3 is made up of 17 amino acids. The CDR3 nucleotides read TGTGCCTGGGGGGGCGGGACCGGTGCCTTCTTCGGGTACGAGCAGTACTTC. Translated: CAWGGGTGAFFGYEQYF.

The sample holds a few counts of this clonotype. The chain carries TRBV6-5 and TRBJ2-3, with D perhaps TRBD2 (6 bases). This CDR3 is 13 amino acids long. V was shortened by 6 bases and J by 4 bases, with 11 bases between the two germline ends. Germline loops: CDR1 MNHEY, CDR2 SVGAGI. The CDR3 coding sequence is TGTGCCAGCAGCCGAGGAGGGGCAGATACGCAGTATTTT. Residues: CASSRGGADTQYF.

This clonotype was counted a few times. V and J are TRBV6-5 and TRBJ1-3; D may be TRBD1 (5 bases). CDR1 and CDR2 from the germline V gene are MNHEY and SVGAGI. The CDR3 extends over 14 amino acids. V was clipped by 4 bases and J by 3 bases, with 10 bases between them. The CDR3 loop reads CASSLGAGGNTIYF. Written as DNA, the CDR3 is TGTGCCAGCAGTTTAGGGGCAGGTGGAAACACCATATATTTT.